This passage covers 21 T cell receptor beta chains from one sample sequenced in a study of T cell responses to AZD1222 COVID-19 vaccine. Assay: immunoSEQ multiplex PCR; the TCRdb copy retains only in-frame clones and omits some. The sample shows approximately 110,000 clones, 87% of them seen only once. Sequences were derived from peripheral blood, sampled 28 days after the second AZD1222 dose. The receptor set was obtained from an adult who received the AZD1222 COVID-19 vaccine.

The V and J genes are TRBV7-9 and TRBJ2-1, with D possibly TRBD2 on 6 matching bases. The germline V gene has CDR1 SEHNR and CDR2 FQNEAQ (reference sequence). V was cut by 5 bases and J by 5 bases, with 16 bases left in between. The CDR3 length is 15 residues. CDR3 DNA sequence: TGTGCCAGCAGCCGAGCGGGTGGCATCCACAATGAGCAGTTCTTC. The encoded protein is CASSRAGGIHNEQFF.

The CDR3 nucleotides read TGTGCCAGCAGCTTAGGCGATCTAGCGGTTTCCTACAATGAGCAGTTCTTC. Its protein product is CASSLGDLAVSYNEQFF. V usage is TRBV11-2 and J usage is TRBJ2-1; 7 bases fit TRBD2. This CDR3 is 17 amino acids long. Germline CDR1 is SGHAT and CDR2 is FQNNGV. Losses at the gene ends were 1 base for V and 1 base for J; bases not matched to a gene: 7.

The genes are TRBV7-2 and TRBJ1-6; D uncertain. From germline, CDR1 is SGHTA and CDR2 FQGNSA. The CDR3 runs to 15 residues. The V and J ends lost 3 bases and 0 bases respectively, with 6 bases between them. In DNA, the CDR3 is TGTGCCAGCAGCTTTATCCGCTCCTATAATTCACCCCTCCACTTT. This sequence encodes CASSFIRSYNSPLHF.

The J gene is TRBJ1-5, the V gene TRBV7-2; 7 positions agree with TRBD1. The germline CDR1 and CDR2 sequences are SGHTA and FQGNSA. The length of the CDR3 is 14 residues. The trim removed 6 bases at V and 2 bases at J, leaving 4 bases unmatched. CDR3 in DNA: TGTGCCAGCAGTAACGACAGGGGCAATCAGCCCCAGCATTTT. Translating it yields CASSNDRGNQPQHF.

This clone was recorded only once. V gene TRBV14 combines with J gene TRBJ1-5, with 9 bases lining up with TRBD1. There are 14 residues in the CDR3. Germline V gene data show CDR1 as SGHDN and CDR2 as FVKESK. Unmatched junction bases numbered 6, after V lost 4 bases and J lost 8 bases. CDR3 DNA: TGTGCCAGCAGCCCAGGACAGGGGACGGAGCCCCAGCATTTT. The encoded protein is CASSPGQGTEPQHF.

The CDR3 DNA reads as TGTGCCAGTAGTCCACGGGACTATGGCTACACCTTC. Its translation: CASSPRDYGYTF. The chain joins TRBV19 to TRBJ1-2; no definite D call. V dropped 5 bases and J dropped 3 bases, with 7 bases sitting between them. Germline lookup yields CDR1 LNHDA and CDR2 SQIVND (reference sequence). The length of the CDR3 is 12 residues.

This clone occurred a few times. The V and J genes are TRBV19 and TRBJ1-1; no definite D call. Germline values: CDR1 LNHDA, CDR2 SQIVND (reference sequence). The CDR3 has 13 amino acids. Trimming took off 2 bases at V and 1 base at J, with 5 bases between the two ends. CDR3 nucleotide sequence: TGTGCCAGTAGTATAAGACGGAACACTGAAGCTTTCTTT. Residues: CASSIRRNTEAFF.

As DNA, the CDR3 is TGTGCCAGCAGCTTAGGGATAGTAGCGGGAGCTGCAGAGACCCAGTACTTC. It specifies CASSLGIVAGAAETQYF. The V and J genes are TRBV7-8 and TRBJ2-5; 9 bases are shared with TRBD2. V trimming: 1 base; J trimming: 4 bases; junction bases outside the gene matches: 10. The CDR3 spans 17 residues. CDR1 is SGHVS and CDR2 is FQNEAQ in the germline V gene.

The chain uses TRBV30 and TRBJ1-2; no clear D. CDR1 is GTSNPN and CDR2 is SVGIG in the germline V gene (reference sequence). The CDR3 has 13 amino acids. Trimming removed 3 bases from V and 3 bases from J, with 11 bases in between. CDR3 sequence: CAWSEGLHYGYTF. The CDR3 DNA reads as TGTGCCTGGAGCGAAGGGCTTCACTATGGCTACACCTTC.

This sequence joins TRBV28 and TRBJ1-5; D is undetermined. Looked up from germline, CDR1 is MDHEN and CDR2 is SYDVKM. V shed 5 bases and J shed 0 bases, with 14 bases lying between them. This CDR3 is 16 amino acids long. The CDR3 protein is CASSPLGPDSNQPQHF. CDR3 nucleotides: TGTGCCAGCAGTCCCCTCGGACCAGATAGCAATCAGCCCCAGCATTTT.

In this sample, this clone turned up once. The chain uses TRBV27 and TRBJ2-7; possibly TRBD2 for D (6 bases). Trimming left V 5 bases short and J 4 bases short, with 18 bases between. The CDR3 covers 15 residues. Germline V gene sequence: CDR1 MNHEY, CDR2 SMNVEV (reference sequence). CDR3 in amino acids: CASSPRVAERYEQYF. The DNA for the CDR3 is TGTGCCAGCAGTCCACGGGTAGCGGAGAGGTACGAGCAGTACTTC.

The V call is TRBV5-1, the J call TRBJ2-1; TRBD2 matches at 7 bases. V gave up 0 bases and J gave up 2 bases; unmatched junction bases: 5. This CDR3 contains 16 residues. CDR1 SGHRS and CDR2 YFSETQ come from the germline V gene. CDR3 loop: CASSLGPGTTYNEQFF. The CDR3 DNA is TGCGCCAGCAGCTTGGGACCCGGGACTACCTACAATGAGCAGTTCTTC.

This rearrangement joins TRBV5-1 to TRBJ2-5, with a weak D call TRBD2 (6 bases). V lost 0 bases to trimming and J lost 3 bases, with 9 bases between them. Germline CDR1 reads SGHRS; CDR2 reads YFSETQ. There are 14 residues in the CDR3. CDR3 nucleotides: TGCGCCAGCAGCTTGGTCGGAGGGAAAGAGACCCAGTACTTC. This encodes CASSLVGGKETQYF.

This chain links TRBV6-1 with TRBJ2-7; D possibly matches TRBD1 or TRBD2 (5 bases each). The CDR3 sequence is 12 residues long. CDR1 MNHNS and CDR2 SASEGT come from the germline V gene. V was pared by 2 bases and J by 5 bases, with 7 bases between. The CDR3 here is CASSERGDEQYF. CDR3 sequence (DNA): TGTGCCAGCAGTGAAAGAGGGGACGAGCAGTACTTC.

This chain links TRBV10-1 with TRBJ2-7; D is undetermined. The germline gives CDR1 WNHNN, CDR2 SYGVQD (reference sequence). The length of the CDR3 is 14 residues. Trimming took 2 bases from V and 6 from J, leaving 14 bases between them. Written as DNA, the CDR3 is TGCGCCAGCAGTGAGAAGAGACACGGCCGCGAGCAGTACTTC. This gives the protein CASSEKRHGREQYF.

This chain uses TRBV7-8 with TRBJ2-1; 16 nucleotides align to TRBD2. J gave up 8 bases and V 5 bases, and 12 bases lay outside the gene matches. The CDR3 totals 18 residues. Germline CDR1 and CDR2: SGHVS and FQNEAQ. As DNA, the CDR3 is TGTGCCAGCAGCCCAGGGACTAGCGGGAGGGAATATTTTTATGAGCAGTTCTTC. This encodes CASSPGTSGREYFYEQFF.

The V gene is TRBV7-9, the J gene TRBJ2-2; TRBD1 might be the D (6 bases). V lost 4 bases and J lost 0, with 15 bases in between. The CDR3 contains 17 residues. Per germline, CDR1 SEHNR and CDR2 FQNEAQ (reference sequence). Here the CDR3 reads CASSSKGVQTNTGELFF. CDR3 bases: TGTGCCAGCAGCTCAAAGGGGGTACAAACGAACACCGGGGAGCTGTTTTTT.

This rearrangement joins TRBV28 to TRBJ2-7, with 10 bases identical to TRBD2. The germline CDR1 and CDR2 sequences are MDHEN and SYDVKM. This CDR3 spans 18 amino acids. V was clipped by 4 bases and J by 6 bases; unmatched bases: 18. This chain's CDR3 is CASSSFSPPSGSSLEQYF. The DNA for the CDR3 is TGTGCCAGCAGTTCTTTTTCCCCCCCTAGCGGGAGCTCGCTCGAGCAGTACTTC.

The chain has TRBV15 and TRBJ2-3; TRBD1 might be the D (5 bases). The germline CDR1 and CDR2 sequences are LNHNV and YYDKDF (reference sequence). V lost 1 base and J lost 6, with 8 bases in between. The CDR3 covers 13 residues. This CDR3 is CATSRAGFDTQYF. CDR3 nucleotides: TGTGCCACCAGCAGAGCAGGGTTTGATACGCAGTATTTT. The full variable domain, rest sourced from reference TRBV15 and TRBJ2-3, is DAMVIQNPRYQVTQFGKPVTLSCSQTLNHNVMYWYQQKSSQAPKLLFHYYDKDFNNEADTPDNFQSRRPNTSFCFLDIRSPGLGDTAMYLCATSRAGFDTQYFGPGTRLTVL.

The CDR3 sequence is CASSPGAGGLPRNQPQHF. As DNA, the CDR3 is TGTGCCAGCAGCCCGGGGGCAGGGGGCCTTCCCCGCAATCAGCCCCAGCATTTT. The chain combines TRBV7-2 with TRBJ1-5; 8 bases match TRBD1. J lost 2 bases, V lost 5 bases, and 14 bases had no gene match. The CDR3 loop spans 18 amino acids. Germline V CDR1 and CDR2: SGHTA, FQGNSA.

The chain has TRBV15 and TRBJ1-3; D may be TRBD1 (6 bases). From germline, CDR1 is LNHNV and CDR2 YYDKDF (reference sequence). This CDR3 comprises 15 residues. The V end lost 4 bases, the J end lost 0 bases, and 10 bases lay between the germline ends. Here the CDR3 reads CATSKGQNSGNTIYF. In nucleotides, the CDR3 is TGTGCCACCAGCAAAGGACAGAACTCTGGAAACACCATATATTTT.